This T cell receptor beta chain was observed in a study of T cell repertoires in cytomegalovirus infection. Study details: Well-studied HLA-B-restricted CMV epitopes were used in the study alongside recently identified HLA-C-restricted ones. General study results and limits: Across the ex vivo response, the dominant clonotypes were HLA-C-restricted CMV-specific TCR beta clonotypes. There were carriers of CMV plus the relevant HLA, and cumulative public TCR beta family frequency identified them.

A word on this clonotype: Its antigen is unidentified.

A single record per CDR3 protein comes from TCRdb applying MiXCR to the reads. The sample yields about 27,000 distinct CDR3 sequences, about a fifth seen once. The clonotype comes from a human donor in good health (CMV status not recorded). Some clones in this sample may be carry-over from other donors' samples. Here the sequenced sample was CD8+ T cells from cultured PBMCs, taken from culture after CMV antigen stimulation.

CDR3 DNA: TGTGCCAGCAGCTTAGTCGGGACTTCAGCGGGGCAAGAGACCCAGTACTTC. Translation gives CASSLVGTSAGQETQYF. The V call is TRBV7-9, the J call TRBJ2-5; 7 bases are shared with TRBD2. The CDR3 runs 17 residues. The V segment lost 1 base and the J segment 2 bases; nucleotides outside the gene matches: 10. The germline V gene encodes CDR1 SEHNR and CDR2 FQNEAQ (reference sequence).